What follows are 20 T cell receptor beta chains derived from one specimen sequenced in a study of blood T cell repertoires in COVID-19. Measured with immunoSEQ multiplex PCR; TCRdb has only the in-frame clones, and not every one. The sample lists approximately 450,000 clones, approximately 90% occurring once. Sequenced material: PBMCs or T cells enriched from blood (not recorded which). The receptors here all came from a woman younger than 30 with acute COVID-19.

This clone was recorded a few times. The J gene is TRBJ2-7, the V gene TRBV3-1 (or the pseudogene TRBV3-2), with D hard to call. Trimming stripped 0 bases from V and 6 bases from J, with 3 bases between. From germline, CDR1 is LGHDT and CDR2 YNNKEL (reference sequence). The CDR3 covers 11 residues. The CDR3 reads CASSQDREQYF. The CDR3 DNA reads TGTGCCAGCAGCCAAGATCGCGAGCAGTACTTC.

The V call is TRBV4-3, the J call TRBJ1-2; D is unclear. With 0 bases removed from V and 2 bases from J, the gap between germline ends came to 7 bases. The CDR3 loop spans 14 amino acids. CDR1 LGHNA and CDR2 YSLEER come from the germline V gene. The CDR3 sequence is CASSQDPLNYGYTF. The CDR3 DNA follows: TGCGCCAGCAGCCAAGATCCCCTCAACTATGGCTACACCTTC.

The CDR3 spells CASSPTAPSYEQYF. As DNA, the CDR3 is TGTGCCAGCAGCCCCACTGCGCCTAGCTACGAGCAGTACTTC. The chain uses TRBV3-1 (or the pseudogene TRBV3-2) and TRBJ2-7; no definite D call. Germline lookup yields CDR1 LGHDT and CDR2 YNNKEL (reference sequence). There are 14 residues in the CDR3. Between the trimmed V and J ends, which lost 4 bases and 3 bases, there was a span of 13 bases.

The chain carries TRBV6-2 or TRBV6-3 and TRBJ2-5, with TRBD2 matching 7 bases. Germline CDR1 reads MNHEY; CDR2 reads SVGEGT. This CDR3 region has 14 residues. V was pared by 5 bases and J by 4 bases, with 7 bases of the junction left unmatched. Here the CDR3 reads CASSPGLVGETQYF. In DNA, the CDR3 is TGTGCCAGCAGTCCCGGACTAGTTGGAGAGACCCAGTACTTC.

This chain joins TRBV9 and TRBJ2-6, with D perhaps matching TRBD2 (5 bases). Between the trimmed V and J ends, which lost 2 bases and 0 bases, there was a span of 12 bases. The CDR3 spans 17 residues. The germline gives CDR1 SGDLS, CDR2 YYNGEE. Here the CDR3 reads CASSVQGRDSGANVLTF. In DNA form, the CDR3 reads TGTGCCAGCAGCGTTCAAGGGAGAGACTCTGGGGCCAACGTCCTGACTTTC.

On this clone: Different DNA sequences within this sample yield the same CDR3. CDR3 in DNA: TGTGCCAGCAGTTTGGGGCAGGTCACGGGGGAGCTGTTTTTT. Its protein is CASSLGQVTGELFF. The chain couples TRBV28 to TRBJ2-2; weak D call: TRBD1 (5 bases). The V and J ends lost 3 bases and 8 bases respectively, with 13 bases between them. The CDR3 contains 14 residues. The germline gives CDR1 MDHEN, CDR2 SYDVKM.

CDR3 amino acids: CSVARGDEKLFF. The CDR3 DNA follows: TGCAGCGTTGCCAGGGGGGATGAAAAACTGTTTTTT. This chain uses TRBV29-1 with TRBJ1-4; 7 nucleotides match TRBD1. Losses at the gene ends were 4 bases for V and 6 bases for J; bases not matched to a gene: 2. Germline values: CDR1 SQVTM, CDR2 ANQGSEA. CDR3 size: 12 residues. Variable domain in full (rest from reference TRBV29-1 and TRBJ1-4): SAVISQKPSRDICQRGTSLTIQCQVDSQVTMMFWYRQQPGQSLTLIATANQGSEATYESGFVIDKFPISRPNLTFSTLTVSNMSPEDSSIYLCSVARGDEKLFFGSGTQLSVL.

V and J are TRBV9 and TRBJ2-7; D uncertain. CDR1 and CDR2 (germline): SGDLS, YYNGEE. The CDR3 sequence is 15 residues long. Trimming removed 4 bases at V and 4 bases at J, with 18 bases between. The DNA of the CDR3 is TGTGCCAGCAGCACCCATTCCGGAGAAATTTACGAGCAGTACTTC. Encoded protein: CASSTHSGEIYEQYF.

The chain joins TRBV7-9 to TRBJ2-4, with TRBD1 matching 8 bases. The germline V gene encodes CDR1 SEHNR and CDR2 FQNEAQ (reference sequence). V lost 5 bases and J lost 8; bases outside the gene matches: 11. The CDR3 covers 15 residues. CDR3 sequence (DNA): TGTGCCAGCAGCCTTAGGGACAGGATGGTGGACATTCAGTACTTC. Translated, it gives CASSLRDRMVDIQYF.

The V and J genes are TRBV5-5 and TRBJ1-1; D not resolved. CDR3 length equals 14 residues. V lost 4 bases to trimming and J lost 0 bases, with 10 bases between them. The germline gives CDR1 SGHKS, CDR2 YYEKEE (reference sequence). The CDR3 here is CASSQVLMNTEAFF. The CDR3 DNA reads as TGTGCCAGCAGCCAGGTTTTGATGAACACTGAAGCTTTCTTT.

The chain has TRBV28 and TRBJ1-2; no definite D call. V lost 8 bases and J 2 bases, leaving 9 bases between the germline ends. This CDR3 contains 12 residues. Germline loops: CDR1 MDHEN, CDR2 SYDVKM. CDR3 in amino acids: CASGDGNYGYTF. The CDR3 DNA follows: TGTGCCAGCGGAGATGGGAACTATGGCTACACCTTC.

The chain couples TRBV2 to TRBJ1-3, with a weak D call TRBD1 (6 bases). The CDR3 loop spans 15 amino acids. Germline V CDR1 and CDR2: SNHLY, FYNNEI. The V end was cut by 5 bases, the J end by 4 bases, with 15 bases between. CDR3 sequence: CASSSTGSLGNTIYF. In DNA form, the CDR3 reads TGTGCCAGCAGTTCAACAGGGTCGTTGGGAAACACCATATATTTT.

The chain carries TRBV5-8 and TRBJ2-2, with a tentative D call TRBD1 (6 bases). Germline-derived CDR1 and CDR2 are SGHTS and YDEGEE. This CDR3 region has 14 residues. V was clipped by 0 bases and J by 6 bases, with 9 bases between them. Written as DNA, the CDR3 is TGTGCCAGCAGCTTGGCCTCAGGGGCCGGGGAGCTGTTTTTT. Residues: CASSLASGAGELFF.

A note on this clone: The sample carries other DNA sequences with the same CDR3. The J gene is TRBJ2-7, the V gene TRBV5-1, with 8 bases matching TRBD1. This CDR3 is 14 amino acids long. Trimming removed 2 bases from V and 2 bases from J; junction bases left unmatched: 3. CDR1 and CDR2 (germline): SGHRS, YFSETQ. The CDR3 nucleotides read TGCGCCAGCAGCTTCGGGACAGGAGCCTACGAGCAGTACTTC. Its translation is CASSFGTGAYEQYF.

This clone was detected a few times. Additional DNA sequences in this sample encode the identical CDR3. The chain carries TRBV7-2 and TRBJ2-1, with 10 bases fitting TRBD2. V lost 0 bases to trimming and J lost 4 bases; unmatched junction nucleotides: 3. The CDR3 covers 16 residues. CDR1 and CDR2 from the germline V gene are SGHTA and FQGNSA. Written as DNA, the CDR3 is TGTGCCAGCAGCTTAGCGTGGACTAGCGGTTACAATGAGCAGTTCTTC. Translated, it gives CASSLAWTSGYNEQFF.

The V and J genes are TRBV2 and TRBJ2-7, with 10 bases matching TRBD1. CDR3 length: 15 residues. Germline CDR1 reads SNHLY; CDR2 reads FYNNEI. V trimming: 2 bases; J trimming: 6 bases; junction bases outside the gene matches: 7. CDR3 bases: TGTGCCAGCAGTGAACAAGGGACAGGGGCCATCGAGCAGTACTTC. It specifies CASSEQGTGAIEQYF.

This clone was recorded once. This sequence joins TRBV28 and TRBJ1-2, with D possibly being TRBD1 (6 bases). The CDR3 sequence is 12 residues long. Trimming pared 5 bases from V and 4 bases from J, leaving 8 bases between. In germline, CDR1 is MDHEN, CDR2 SYDVKM. The CDR3 DNA reads as TGTGCCAGCAGTGTACAGGGCTATGGCTACACCTTC. Its translation: CASSVQGYGYTF.

This clone turned up a few times. The chain links TRBV2 to TRBJ2-7, with 13 positions matching TRBD2. Trimming cost V 6 bases and J 4 bases; bases outside gene matches: 12. The germline V gene encodes CDR1 SNHLY and CDR2 FYNNEI. The length of the CDR3 is 17 residues. CDR3 in DNA: TGTGCCAGCAGCCCCGACAGACTAGCGGGGGGATTATACGAGCAGTACTTC. Its translation is CASSPDRLAGGLYEQYF.

The chain employs TRBV28 and TRBJ2-2; D possibly corresponds to TRBD1 (5 bases). V lost 5 bases and J lost 5, with 12 bases in between. This CDR3 has 14 residues. Germline V gives CDR1 MDHEN, CDR2 SYDVKM. CDR3 DNA sequence: TGTGCCAGCAGTCTGGCAGGGCAAACCGGGGAGCTGTTTTTT. It codes for CASSLAGQTGELFF.

The V gene is TRBV5-4, the J gene TRBJ1-1, with 11 bases matching TRBD1. J lost 5 bases, V lost 4 bases, and 7 bases had no gene match. Germline lookup yields CDR1 SGHNT and CDR2 YYREEE (reference sequence). The CDR3 covers 15 residues. CDR3 in DNA: TGTGCCAGCAGCCCCCGGGACAGGGGGAGTACTGAAGCTTTCTTT. Translating it yields CASSPRDRGSTEAFF.